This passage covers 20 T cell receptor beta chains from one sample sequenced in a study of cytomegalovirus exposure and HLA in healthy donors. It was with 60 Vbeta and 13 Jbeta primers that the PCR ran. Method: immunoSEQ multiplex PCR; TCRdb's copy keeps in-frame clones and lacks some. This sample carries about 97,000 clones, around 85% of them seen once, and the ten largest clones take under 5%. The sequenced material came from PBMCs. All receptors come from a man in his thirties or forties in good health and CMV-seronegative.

CDR3 in amino acids: CASSFSDEKLFF. Here the CDR3 DNA reads TGTGCCAGCAGCTTTTCGGATGAAAAACTGTTTTTT. The chain uses TRBV7-9 and TRBJ1-4; D gene unclear. V lost 3 bases and J lost 6, with 5 bases in between. CDR3 length: 12 amino acids. CDR1 is SEHNR, CDR2 FQNEAQ, per germline (reference sequence).

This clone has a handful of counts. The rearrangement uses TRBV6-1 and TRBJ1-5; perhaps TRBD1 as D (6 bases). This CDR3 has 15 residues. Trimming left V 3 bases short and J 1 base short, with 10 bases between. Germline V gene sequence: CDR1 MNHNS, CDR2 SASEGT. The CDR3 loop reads CASSETGGSNQPQHF. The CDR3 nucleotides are TGTGCCAGCAGTGAGACAGGCGGGAGCAATCAGCCCCAGCATTTT.

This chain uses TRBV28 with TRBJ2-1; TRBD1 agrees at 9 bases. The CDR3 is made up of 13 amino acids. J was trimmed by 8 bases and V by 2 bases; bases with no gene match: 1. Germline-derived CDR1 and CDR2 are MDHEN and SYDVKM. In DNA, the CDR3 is TGTGCCAGCAGTTTAGGACAGGGGCATGAGCAGTTCTTC. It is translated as CASSLGQGHEQFF.

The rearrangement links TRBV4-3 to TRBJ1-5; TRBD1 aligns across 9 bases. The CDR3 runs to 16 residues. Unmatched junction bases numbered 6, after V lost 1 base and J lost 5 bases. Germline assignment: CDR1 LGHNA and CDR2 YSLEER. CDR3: CASSQGLGTGHQPQHF. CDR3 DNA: TGCGCCAGCAGCCAAGGGTTGGGGACAGGGCATCAGCCCCAGCATTTT.

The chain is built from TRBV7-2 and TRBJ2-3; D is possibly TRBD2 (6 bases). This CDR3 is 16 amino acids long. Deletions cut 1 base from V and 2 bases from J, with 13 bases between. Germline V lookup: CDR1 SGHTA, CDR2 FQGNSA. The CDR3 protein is CASSLGGSGNTDTQYF. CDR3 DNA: TGTGCCAGCAGCTTAGGAGGTAGCGGTAACACAGATACGCAGTATTTT.

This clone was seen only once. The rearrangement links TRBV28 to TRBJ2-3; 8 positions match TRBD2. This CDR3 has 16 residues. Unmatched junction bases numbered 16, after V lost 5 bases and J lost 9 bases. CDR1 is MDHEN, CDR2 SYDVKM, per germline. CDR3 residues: CASSHYRGGYTGTQYF. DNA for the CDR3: TGTGCCAGCAGTCACTACCGGGGGGGGTACACTGGAACGCAGTATTTT.

CDR3 residues: CASTGGAYNEQFF. The CDR3 region has the DNA TGTGCCAGCACGGGGGGGGCGTACAATGAGCAGTTCTTC. This sequence joins TRBV6-1 and TRBJ2-1; 8 bases map to TRBD2. With 7 bases clipped from V and 4 bases from J, the junction kept 3 bases outside the gene matches. CDR1 and CDR2 from the germline V gene are MNHNS and SASEGT. The CDR3 length is 13 residues.

CDR3 bases: TGTGCCAGCAGCTCCAAGGGGGGGCTATACAATGAGCAGTTCTTC. It translates to CASSSKGGLYNEQFF. V gene TRBV4-2 combines with J gene TRBJ2-1; D perhaps matches TRBD2 (7 bases). This CDR3 is 15 amino acids long. Germline V CDR1 and CDR2: LGHNA, YNFKEQ. V was trimmed by 5 bases and J by 4 bases, leaving 15 bases between them.

The CDR3 sequence is CASSRQTGSSTDTQYF. The CDR3 region has the DNA TGTGCCAGCAGTCGTCAGACAGGCTCTAGCACAGATACGCAGTATTTT. The chain links TRBV2 to TRBJ2-3; the D gene is possibly TRBD1 (6 bases). This CDR3 contains 16 residues. V was clipped by 5 bases and J by 0 bases, with 15 bases between them. CDR1 and CDR2 from the germline V gene are SNHLY and FYNNEI.

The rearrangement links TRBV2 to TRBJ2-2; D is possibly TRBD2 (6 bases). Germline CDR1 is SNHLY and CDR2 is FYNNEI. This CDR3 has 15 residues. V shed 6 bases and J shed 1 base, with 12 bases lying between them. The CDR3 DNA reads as TGTGCCAGCAGAGGGACTCGGGGGAACACCGGGGAGCTGTTTTTT. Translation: CASRGTRGNTGELFF.

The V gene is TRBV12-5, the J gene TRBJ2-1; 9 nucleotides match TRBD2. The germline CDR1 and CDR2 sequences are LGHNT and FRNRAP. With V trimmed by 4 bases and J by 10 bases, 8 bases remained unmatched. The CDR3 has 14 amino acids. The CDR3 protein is CASGSSGTGGEQFF. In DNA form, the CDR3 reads TGTGCTAGTGGTTCTAGCGGGACTGGGGGGGAGCAGTTCTTC.

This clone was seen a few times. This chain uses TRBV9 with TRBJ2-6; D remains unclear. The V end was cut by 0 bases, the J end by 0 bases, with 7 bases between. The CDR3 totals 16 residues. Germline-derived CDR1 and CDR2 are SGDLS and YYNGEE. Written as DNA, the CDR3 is TGTGCCAGCAGCGTAGGTTCTCCCTCTGGGGCCAACGTCCTGACTTTC. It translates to CASSVGSPSGANVLTF.

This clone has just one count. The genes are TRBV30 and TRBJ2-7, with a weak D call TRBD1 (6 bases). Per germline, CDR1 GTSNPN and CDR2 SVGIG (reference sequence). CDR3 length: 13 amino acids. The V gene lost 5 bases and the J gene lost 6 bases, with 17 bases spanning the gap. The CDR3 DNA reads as TGTGCCTGGGTGAAGGGGGAGAGGAGCGAGCAGTACTTC. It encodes CAWVKGERSEQYF. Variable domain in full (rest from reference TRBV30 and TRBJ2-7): SQTIHQWPATLVQPVGSPLSLECTVEGTSNPNLYWYRQAAGRGLQLLFYSVGIGQISSEVPQNLSASRPQDRQFILSSKKLLLSDSGFYLCAWVKGERSEQYFGPGTRLTVT.

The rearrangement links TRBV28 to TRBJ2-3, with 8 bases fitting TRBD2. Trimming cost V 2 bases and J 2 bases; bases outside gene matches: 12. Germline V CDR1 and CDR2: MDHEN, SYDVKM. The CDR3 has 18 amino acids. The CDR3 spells CASSLDSRLARNTDTQYF. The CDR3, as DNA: TGTGCCAGCAGTTTAGACTCTCGACTAGCGCGTAACACAGATACGCAGTATTTT.

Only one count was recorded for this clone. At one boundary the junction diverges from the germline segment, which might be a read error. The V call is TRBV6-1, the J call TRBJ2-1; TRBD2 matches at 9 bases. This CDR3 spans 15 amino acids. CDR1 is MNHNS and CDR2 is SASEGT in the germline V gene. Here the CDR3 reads CASRGWLAGLNEQLF. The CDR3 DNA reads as TGTGCCAGCAGGGGATGGCTAGCGGGGCTCAATGAGCAGCTCTTC.

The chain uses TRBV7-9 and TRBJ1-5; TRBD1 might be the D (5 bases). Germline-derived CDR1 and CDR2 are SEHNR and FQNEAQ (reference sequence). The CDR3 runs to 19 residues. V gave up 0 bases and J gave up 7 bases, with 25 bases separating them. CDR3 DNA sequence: TGTGCCAGCAGCTTAGCGTTTCTGGGATCAGGGTCTCGTATCCAGCCCCAGCATTTT. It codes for CASSLAFLGSGSRIQPQHF.

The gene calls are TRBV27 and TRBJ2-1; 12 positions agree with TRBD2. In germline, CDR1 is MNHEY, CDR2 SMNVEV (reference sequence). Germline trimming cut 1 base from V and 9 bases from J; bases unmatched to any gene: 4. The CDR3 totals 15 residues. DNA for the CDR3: TGTGCCAGCAGTTTATGGACTAGCGGGGAAGGTGAGCAGTTCTTC. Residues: CASSLWTSGEGEQFF.

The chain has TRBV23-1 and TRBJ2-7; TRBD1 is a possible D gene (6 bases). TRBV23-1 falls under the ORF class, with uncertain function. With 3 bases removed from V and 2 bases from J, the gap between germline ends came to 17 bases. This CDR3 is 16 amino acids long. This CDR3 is CASSQTRHRAAYEQYF. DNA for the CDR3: TGCGCCAGCAGTCAGACGAGACACAGGGCAGCCTACGAGCAGTACTTC.

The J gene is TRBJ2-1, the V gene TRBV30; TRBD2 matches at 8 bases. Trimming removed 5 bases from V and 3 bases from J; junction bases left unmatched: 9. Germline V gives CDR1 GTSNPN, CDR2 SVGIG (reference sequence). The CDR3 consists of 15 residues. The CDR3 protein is CAWGSFAGGYNEQFF. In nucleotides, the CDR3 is TGTGCCTGGGGGTCCTTCGCGGGGGGCTACAATGAGCAGTTCTTC.

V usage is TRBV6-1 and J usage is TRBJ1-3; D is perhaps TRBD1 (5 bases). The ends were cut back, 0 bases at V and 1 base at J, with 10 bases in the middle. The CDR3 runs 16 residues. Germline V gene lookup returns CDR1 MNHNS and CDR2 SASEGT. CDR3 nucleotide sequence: TGTGCCAGCAGTGAAGCGCTAGGGGTGTCTGGAAACACCATATATTTT. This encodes CASSEALGVSGNTIYF.